What follows are 26 T cell receptor beta chains derived from one specimen sequenced in a study of T-cell reconstitution after alpha-beta-depleted transplantation in children. A library of TCRbeta sequences, prepared with unique molecular identifiers, was generated. TCRdb recomputed calls from the PCR reads with MiXCR, one row per CDR3 protein. The sample holds 200,000 to 250,000 distinct CDR3 sequences, 8% to 9.5% seen once. Sequencing used PBMCs from the stem cell graft donor, obtained from the stem cell graft. The receptors originated from a human donor who donated a stem cell graft to a child with acute lymphoblastic leukemia.

This clonotype was seen ten or more times. CDR3 sequence: CASSLYPRGNQPQHF. The CDR3 DNA is TGTGCCAGCAGCTTATACCCACGGGGCAATCAGCCCCAGCATTTT. The chain has TRBV7-8 and TRBJ1-5, with unresolved D. The germline gives CDR1 SGHVS, CDR2 FQNEAQ. Deletions cut 2 bases from V and 2 bases from J, with 10 bases between. The CDR3 is made up of 15 amino acids. Full variable domain (remainder filled in from reference TRBV7-8 and TRBJ1-5): GAGVSQSPRYKVAKRGQDVALRCDPISGHVSLFWYQQALGQGPEFLTYFQNEAQLDKSGLPSDRFFAERPEGSVSTLKIQRTQQEDSAVYLCASSLYPRGNQPQHFGDGTRLSIL.

In this sample, this clonotype turned up many times. The chain couples TRBV7-2 to TRBJ1-2; weak D call: TRBD1 (6 bases). V was cut by 1 base and J by 6 bases, with 15 bases left in between. Germline values: CDR1 SGHTA, CDR2 FQGNSA. The CDR3 runs to 15 residues. The CDR3 nucleotides read TGTGCCAGCAGCTTAGACTTTCAGGGGATGAATGGCTACACCTTC. It is translated as CASSLDFQGMNGYTF. Filled out from reference TRBV7-2 and TRBJ1-2, the complete variable domain reads GAGVSQSPSNKVTEKGKDVELRCDPISGHTALYWYRQSLGQGLEFLIYFQGNSAPDKSGLPSDRFSAERTGGSVSTLTIQRTQQEDSAVYLCASSLDFQGMNGYTFGSGTRLTVV.

This clonotype came up a few times. The chain is built from TRBV6-5 and TRBJ2-5; D is unresolved. The germline V gene encodes CDR1 MNHEY and CDR2 SVGAGI. The CDR3 extends over 14 amino acids. Trimming took off 4 bases at V and 5 bases at J, with 14 bases between the two ends. In DNA, the CDR3 is TGTGCCAGCAGTTCGCAGTATGGCAGGGAGACCCAGTACTTC. Translated: CASSSQYGRETQYF.

This clonotype was seen at least ten times. V is TRBV12-3 or TRBV12-4 and J is TRBJ2-2, with TRBD1 as a possible D gene (6 bases). The ends were cut back, 6 bases at V and 5 bases at J, with 16 bases in the middle. The CDR3 loop spans 15 amino acids. The CDR3 here is CASRPNRGSTGELFF. The DNA of the CDR3 is TGTGCCAGCAGACCTAATAGGGGGAGTACCGGGGAGCTGTTTTTT.

This clonotype was observed many times. The chain employs TRBV29-1 and TRBJ1-2, with D possibly matching TRBD1 (5 bases). Trimming took off 6 bases at V and 3 bases at J, with 20 bases between the two ends. This CDR3 region has 15 residues. CDR1 is SQVTM, CDR2 ANQGSEA, per germline. Here the CDR3 reads CSVAGPGQKDYGYTF. The DNA of the CDR3 is TGCAGCGTGGCTGGTCCAGGGCAGAAAGACTATGGCTACACCTTC.

Judged by abundance, this clonotype is medium-sized. The chain links TRBV5-4 to TRBJ2-5, with 9 nucleotides matching TRBD2. Germline V lookup: CDR1 SGHNT, CDR2 YYREEE (reference sequence). The CDR3 contains 14 residues. The junction had 10 bases not matched to a gene; V was cut back by 5 bases and J by 8 bases. The CDR3 is CASSPGGREETQYF. DNA of the CDR3: TGTGCCAGCAGTCCCGGCGGGAGGGAGGAAACCCAGTACTTC.

Only a few counts were recorded for this clonotype. CDR3 in DNA: TGTGCCAGCAGTCCCGCCCGAGGGGTGGATACGCAGTATTTT. Amino acid sequence: CASSPARGVDTQYF. This sequence joins TRBV6-2 or TRBV6-3 and TRBJ2-3; D could derive from TRBD1 or TRBD2 (5 bases each). Trimming pared 5 bases from V and 6 bases from J, leaving 15 bases between. The CDR3 loop spans 14 amino acids. From germline, CDR1 is MNHEY and CDR2 SVGEGT.

This clonotype occurred many times. V gene TRBV12-5 combines with J gene TRBJ1-5; 8 bases are a match to TRBD1. The CDR3 is made up of 16 amino acids. V was pared by 5 bases and J by 5 bases, with 11 bases of the junction left unmatched. Germline lookup yields CDR1 LGHNT and CDR2 FRNRAP. CDR3 region: CASGQTPGQAHQPQHF. In nucleotides, the CDR3 is TGTGCTAGTGGTCAGACTCCGGGACAGGCGCATCAGCCCCAGCATTTT.

The chain is built from TRBV7-2 and TRBJ1-2, with no clear D. The germline V gene has CDR1 SGHTA and CDR2 FQGNSA. The CDR3 is 16 residues long. The V gene lost 1 base and the J gene lost 1 base, with 13 bases spanning the gap. Here the CDR3 reads CASSLVMTAYNYGYTF. In DNA form, the CDR3 reads TGTGCCAGCAGCTTAGTGATGACGGCTTATAACTATGGCTACACCTTC.

The sample holds a few counts of this clonotype. The chain employs TRBV10-3 and TRBJ2-1; D is unclear. The CDR3 sequence is 13 residues long. Germline V gives CDR1 ENHRY, CDR2 SYGVKD. The V and J ends lost 10 bases and 6 bases respectively, with 16 bases between them. The CDR3 is CASTVSPGNEQFF. The CDR3 DNA follows: TGTGCCAGCACGGTCTCCCCGGGCAATGAGCAGTTCTTC.

This clonotype has a handful of counts. This rearrangement joins TRBV6-1 to TRBJ2-7, with 7 nucleotides matching TRBD1. The CDR3 contains 16 residues. V gave up 0 bases and J gave up 1 base; unmatched junction bases: 6. Germline V gene data show CDR1 as MNHNS and CDR2 as SASEGT. The CDR3, as DNA: TGTGCCAGCAGTGAAGCTCGGGACAGCCGTTCCTACGAGCAGTACTTC. It yields the protein CASSEARDSRSYEQYF.

A few counts support this clonotype. The CDR3 DNA is TGTGCCAGCAGTGTGGGCGGGGGGGCAGGTGAGCAGTTCTTC. This sequence encodes CASSVGGGAGEQFF. The rearrangement uses TRBV6-1 and TRBJ2-1; 9 nucleotides match TRBD2. The CDR3 has 14 amino acids. Germline trimming cut 4 bases from V and 9 bases from J; bases unmatched to any gene: 7. CDR1 MNHNS and CDR2 SASEGT come from the germline V gene.

This clonotype was seen a handful of times. The V gene is TRBV7-9, the J gene TRBJ1-1; D is undetermined. The germline V gene encodes CDR1 SEHNR and CDR2 FQNEAQ (reference sequence). The CDR3 extends over 17 amino acids. V was trimmed by 4 bases and J by 1 base, leaving 19 bases between them. CDR3 sequence reads: CASSSPTKLDSNTEAFF. CDR3 nucleotide sequence: TGTGCCAGCAGCTCTCCGACAAAATTGGACTCGAACACTGAAGCTTTCTTT.

The chain combines TRBV15 with TRBJ2-7, with TRBD1 identical over 9 bases. Germline-derived CDR1 and CDR2 are LNHNV and YYDKDF (reference sequence). The trim removed 5 bases at V and 5 bases at J, leaving 10 bases unmatched. This CDR3 is 15 amino acids long. In nucleotides, the CDR3 is TGTGCCACCAGCGCTCCGGGACAGGGCCACCACGAGCAGTACTTC. As protein: CATSAPGQGHHEQYF.

This clonotype was seen a few times. The chain carries TRBV2 and TRBJ2-7; D is unresolved. Trimming pared 6 bases from V and 5 bases from J, leaving 14 bases between. There are 13 residues in the CDR3. The V gene's germline CDR1 is SNHLY and CDR2 FYNNEI. CDR3 nucleotide sequence: TGTGCCAGCAGCACTCCTGATGGACACGAGCAGTACTTC. It translates to CASSTPDGHEQYF.

This chain connects TRBV7-2 to TRBJ2-7; no definite D call. The V end lost 3 bases, the J end lost 0 bases, and 15 bases lay between the germline ends. The CDR3 covers 16 residues. Germline V gene sequence: CDR1 SGHTA, CDR2 FQGNSA. CDR3 residues: CASSFPQFRSSYEQYF. DNA of the CDR3: TGTGCCAGCAGCTTCCCCCAATTTAGAAGCTCCTACGAGCAGTACTTC.

The chain combines TRBV19 with TRBJ2-3, with 11 bases aligning to TRBD2. V lost 4 bases and J lost 0; bases outside the gene matches: 9. The CDR3 runs to 18 residues. The germline CDR1 and CDR2 sequences are LNHDA and SQIVND (reference sequence). The CDR3 reads CASSTQSTSGGSTDTQYF. DNA of the CDR3: TGTGCCAGTAGTACCCAATCCACTAGCGGGGGTAGCACAGATACGCAGTATTTT.

This CDR3 is CATRAGGGYEQYF. The CDR3 region has the DNA TGTGCCACCAGAGCAGGGGGTGGCTACGAGCAGTACTTC. V usage is TRBV15 and J usage is TRBJ2-7, with TRBD1 matching over 7 bases. This CDR3 region has 13 residues. V was clipped by 6 bases and J by 3 bases; unmatched bases: 5. CDR1 is LNHNV and CDR2 is YYDKDF in the germline V gene (reference sequence).

This clonotype was observed many times. This chain joins TRBV6-2 or TRBV6-3 and TRBJ2-7, with D uncertain. CDR1 and CDR2 (germline): MNHEY, SVGEGT. Trimming shortened V by 0 bases and J by 2 bases, and 5 bases separated the two germline ends. The CDR3 has 13 amino acids. CDR3: CASSYSDTYEQYF. The CDR3 nucleotides read TGTGCCAGCAGTTACTCCGACACCTACGAGCAGTACTTC.

This clonotype has just a few counts. The chain links TRBV6-5 to TRBJ2-7; D perhaps matches TRBD1 (6 bases). CDR3 length equals 14 residues. Trimming stripped 1 base from V and 4 bases from J, with 11 bases between. Germline V gene lookup returns CDR1 MNHEY and CDR2 SVGAGI. The DNA of the CDR3 is TGTGCCAGCAGTTACTTTGAGGGGGATTACGAGCAGTACTTC. It yields the protein CASSYFEGDYEQYF.

This clonotype has ten or more counts. The V gene is TRBV9, the J gene TRBJ2-7; no clear D gene. This CDR3 has 12 amino acids. Between the trimmed V and J ends, which lost 4 bases and 3 bases, there was a span of 8 bases. CDR1 and CDR2 from the germline V gene are SGDLS and YYNGEE. In DNA form, the CDR3 reads TGTGCCAGCAGCAAAGACGGCTACGAGCAGTACTTC. Its protein is CASSKDGYEQYF.

This clonotype was seen repeatedly, ten times or more. The chain employs TRBV20-1 and TRBJ1-2, with D unresolved. The CDR3 covers 15 residues. Germline CDR1 reads DFQATT; CDR2 reads SNEGSKA (reference sequence). Between the trimmed V and J ends, which lost 4 bases and 1 base, there was a span of 16 bases. This chain's CDR3 is CSATPGSGYNYGYTF. The CDR3, as DNA: TGCAGTGCTACCCCAGGTAGCGGATATAACTATGGCTACACCTTC.

This clonotype was picked up many times. The chain joins TRBV6-5 to TRBJ1-1, with D possibly matching TRBD1 (5 bases). V dropped 2 bases and J dropped 4 bases, with 5 bases sitting between them. Germline CDR1 is MNHEY and CDR2 is SVGAGI. The CDR3 extends over 12 amino acids. The CDR3 DNA reads TGTGCCAGCAGTTACGGGGGCACTGAAGCTTTCTTT. Translating it yields CASSYGGTEAFF.

This clonotype was found a few times. This chain connects TRBV20-1 to TRBJ1-1, with TRBD1 matching over 7 bases. The CDR3 spans 12 residues. Unmatched junction bases numbered 9, after V lost 6 bases and J lost 8 bases. The V gene's germline CDR1 is DFQATT and CDR2 SNEGSKA (reference sequence). The CDR3 here is CSAQTGSREAFF. DNA of the CDR3: TGCAGTGCCCAGACAGGGTCCAGGGAAGCTTTCTTT.

This clonotype was observed many times. V gene TRBV12-3 or TRBV12-4 combines with J gene TRBJ2-2; 8 bases agree with TRBD2. V shed 3 bases, J shed 4 bases, and the junction held 4 bases outside the gene matches. The CDR3 has 15 amino acids. The CDR3 region is CASSFQGTSTGELFF. The CDR3 region has the DNA TGTGCCAGCAGTTTTCAAGGGACTAGCACCGGGGAGCTGTTTTTT.

Notes on this clonotype: Here the CDR3 omits its conserved ending phenylalanine or tryptophan, so a read error is the likely source. It is unclear where the CDR3 begins or ends on the DNA, so no DNA is shown, and the CDR3 is as TCRdb lists it. This chain links TRBV4-2 with TRBJ2-5; TRBD2, as called in the table, went unchecked against the DNA. The germline V gene encodes CDR1 LGHNA and CDR2 YNFKEQ. The CDR3 is 14 amino acids in total, end residues counted. The CDR3 spells CASSQGAIRLAGPK.